This T cell receptor (beta chain) was recorded in a study of shared clonotypes between healthy human individuals (dated by TCRdb to 2018 to 2021). For the study in its entirety: Three men and two women, aged 18 to 49 years, made up the cohort. For each donor, CD4 naive and CD4 memory were each run on three plates, CD8 naive on two plates, and CD8 memory on one plate. To estimate repertoire size and how much clonotypes are shared between individuals, the study performed deep sequencing of blood TCR repertoires from roughly five healthy adults. Libraries were prepared and TCR repertoires were sequenced by different laboratories using diverse techniques, in order to increase sequencing depth and limit assay-specific biases. Each donor's leukapheresis produced roughly between roughly 0.85 and 10 billion PBMCs.

Using the deep immunoSEQ assay, TCR CDR3 regions were amplified from genomic DNA by multiplex PCR. Extracted genomic DNA from each cell subset was distributed evenly across all wells of several immunoSEQ 96-well plates, and each plate was treated as a replicate. For sorted subsets, each replicate PCR was loaded with approximately 190 ng genomic DNA, equivalent to 25,000 to 35,000 T cell genomes. Purified libraries were quantified with a Qubit 3.0 fluorometer, sized on a Bioanalyzer 2100, and re-quantified with the KAPA Library Quantification kit. Each immunoSEQ 96-well plate was sequenced on its own single-read 150-cycle Illumina NextSeq 550 flow cell. The published analysis was carried out like this. The immunoSEQ output contained only junctional sequences without quality scores, so filtering could not match that applied to full-length reads. To assign V/J genes and CDR3, sequences were annotated using PyIR, a Python wrapper for IgBLAST v1.9, with IMGT germline references. Reads were removed for weak V/J assignments (E-value above 1e-6), missing CDR3, stop codons, out-of-frame junctions, or ambiguous translated residues. V3J clonotypes were defined as sequences sharing the same inferred V gene, J gene, and CDR3 amino acid sequence. Percentage overlap between repertoires was computed as shared unique clonotypes divided by the size of the smaller repertoire. Richness of each repertoire was evaluated using RTK rarefaction, the Chao1 estimator, and Recon v2.1 estimates of unobserved clonotypes. Generation probabilities were computed with OLGA for all TCRbeta clonotypes obtained by the gDNA method from several donors. This is the immuneACCESS table as TCRdb keeps it, with only in-frame sequences that have V and J called. A part of the clones is gone; compared with another copy, unresolved V genes explain less than half, and the rest is unexplained. That table gives V, J and clone size, and the DNA gave D and trimming. Here the sample has some 2,000,000 clones; around 96% occur a single time. About 1.1% of the sample belongs to the ten largest clones.

General conclusions and limits of the study: The small number of donors limited the genetic and exposure-history diversity represented. Estimated clonotype richness was generally larger for naive than for memory subsets. Even with the large sequencing depth, rarefaction of the sorted-subset datasets indicated that sequencing was incomplete. Sampling was restricted to blood, and TCR repertoires in tissue are likely to differ from TCR repertoires in blood. Compared with non-shared clonotypes, the clonotypes found in all four sorted-subset donors had higher generation probabilities. When several donors were compared, the shared fraction of clonotypes was around 5.1% for naive CD4, roughly 3.4% for naive CD8, more than 2% for memory CD4, and 0.35% to 0.4% for memory CD8. Based on pairwise subsampling, the degree of clonotype sharing among donors was expected to be affected by sequencing depth.

From cysteine to phenylalanine, the CDR3 is 13 amino acids long. The read is trimmed to its CDR3 DNA, 39 bases read in frame from base 1. V and J lose 5 bases and 3 bases, and a span of 10 bases separates them. Sequences SGHRS (CDR1) and YFSETQ (CDR2) are obtained from the germline V gene. On this clone: Its antigen is unknown. Per-base quality was not reported, and no clone a single base away is much larger than it.

CD8 naive samples were CD45RO-negative cells positively selected for CCR7, giving a CD45RA+CCR7+ population that excluded TemRA cells. Donors were healthy HIV-negative adults with no recently reported acute infections or vaccinations. Only Caucasian adults living in Nashville, Tennessee, USA were represented among the donors. Blood was collected by leukapheresis, and PBMCs were isolated by Ficoll-Histopaque density gradient centrifugation and then cryopreserved in liquid nitrogen vapor phase. Purity and quantity of every magnetically sorted T cell population were checked by analytical flow cytometry. Genomic DNA was isolated from every sorted fraction and measured by UV absorbance on a Nanodrop 2000c.

Recombination linked TRBV5-1 to TRBJ2-3; too little of a D gene remains to name it. The sequenced material came from naive CD8+ T cells sorted from blood. The cell subset or site label here, explained by the study, means: CD45RA+CCR7+. The clonotype was recovered from a man aged 18 to 30 in good health. The CDR3 in this case is CASRESSTDTQYF. The nucleotides are TGCGCCAGCAGAGAGAGCTCAACAGATACGCAGTATTTT.